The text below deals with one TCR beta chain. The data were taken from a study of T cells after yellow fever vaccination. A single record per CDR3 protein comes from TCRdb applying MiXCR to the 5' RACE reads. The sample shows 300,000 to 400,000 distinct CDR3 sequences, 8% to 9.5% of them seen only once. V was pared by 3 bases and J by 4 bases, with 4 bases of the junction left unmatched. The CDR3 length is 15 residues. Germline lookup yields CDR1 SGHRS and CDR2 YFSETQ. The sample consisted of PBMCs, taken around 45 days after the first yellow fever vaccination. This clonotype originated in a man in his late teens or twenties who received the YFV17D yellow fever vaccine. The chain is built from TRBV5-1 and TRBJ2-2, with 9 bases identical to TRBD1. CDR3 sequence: CASSSRTGATGELFF. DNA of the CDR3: TGCGCCAGCAGCTCGAGGACAGGGGCCACCGGGGAGCTGTTTTTT.